This passage covers 18 T cell receptor beta chains from one sample sequenced in a study of T cells in Graves' hyperthyroidism and ophthalmopathy. It was RNA transcripts that yielded the amplified TCR beta CDR3 regions. Initially, a first-round RT-PCR of the TCR CDR3 employed the HTBI primer set. Via MiXCR, TCRdb re-called the multiplex PCR reads, giving one row per CDR3 protein. The sample lists hundreds of thousands of distinct CDR3 sequences, over 40% occurring once. The sequenced material came from peripheral blood or thyroid tissue (not recorded which). Receptors originate from an adult man with Graves' disease, either hyperthyroidism or ophthalmopathy (not recorded which).

The V call is TRBV25-1, the J call TRBJ2-5; perhaps TRBD2 as D (6 bases). Germline-derived CDR1 and CDR2 are MGHDK and SYGVNS. The V end lost 4 bases, the J end lost 1 base, and 16 bases lay between the germline ends. CDR3 length: 16 amino acids. The CDR3 region is CASSAGRMTSQETQYF. In nucleotides, the CDR3 is TGTGCCAGCAGTGCTGGGAGGATGACTAGCCAAGAGACCCAGTACTTC.

The V and J genes are TRBV20-1 and TRBJ2-6; D perhaps matches TRBD1 (6 bases). Trimming left V 3 bases short and J 1 base short, with 7 bases between. The CDR3 loop spans 14 amino acids. The germline V gene encodes CDR1 DFQATT and CDR2 SNEGSKA (reference sequence). The chain's CDR3 is CSASRGSGANVLTF. The CDR3 DNA is TGCAGTGCTAGCAGGGGATCTGGGGCCAACGTCCTGACTTTC.

The chain recombines TRBV5-1 with TRBJ1-1; D gene uncertain. Trimming removed 4 bases at V and 4 bases at J, with 14 bases between. The CDR3 runs 14 residues. The germline V gene encodes CDR1 SGHRS and CDR2 YFSETQ. The chain's CDR3 is CASSPQDGGTEAFF. The DNA of the CDR3 is TGCGCCAGCAGCCCCCAGGACGGAGGCACTGAAGCTTTCTTT.

Many counts were recorded for this clonotype. The genes are TRBV7-8 and TRBJ2-7; 9 nucleotides align to TRBD2. CDR3 length: 13 amino acids. Germline V gives CDR1 SGHVS, CDR2 FQNEAQ. The trim removed 9 bases at V and 6 bases at J, leaving 9 bases unmatched. This CDR3 reads CARTGRGGSEQYF. CDR3 DNA: TGTGCCAGGACGGGGCGGGGGGGCTCCGAGCAGTACTTC.

This clonotype has just a few counts. The genes are TRBV10-1 and TRBJ1-1; D might be TRBD1 (6 bases). The ends were cut back, 5 bases at V and 3 bases at J, with 10 bases in the middle. The CDR3 extends over 13 amino acids. Germline CDR1 WNHNN, CDR2 SYGVQD (reference sequence). CDR3 loop: CASSSGVDTEAFF. For the CDR3, the DNA is TGCGCCAGCAGTTCAGGGGTCGACACTGAAGCTTTCTTT.

In this sample, this clonotype turned up a few times. V and J are TRBV7-2 and TRBJ1-4; D is perhaps TRBD1 (5 bases). The germline CDR1 and CDR2 sequences are SGHTA and FQGNSA. V gave up 2 bases and J gave up 0 bases, with 19 bases separating them. The CDR3 is 19 amino acids. CDR3 region: CASSLRALVGGTTNEKLFF. In nucleotides, the CDR3 is TGTGCCAGCAGCTTAAGGGCCCTGGTTGGGGGAACAACTAATGAAAAACTGTTTTTT.

This clonotype was observed a few times. This rearrangement joins TRBV12-3 or TRBV12-4 to TRBJ1-1; D uncertain. The V end lost 2 bases, the J end lost 8 bases, and 15 bases lay between the germline ends. The length of the CDR3 is 14 residues. CDR3: CASSLSGIFQEAFF. Written as DNA, the CDR3 is TGTGCCAGCAGTTTATCGGGGATTTTTCAGGAAGCTTTCTTT.

The chain is built from TRBV25-1 and TRBJ1-5, with 7 bases aligning to TRBD1. CDR1 and CDR2 from the germline V gene are MGHDK and SYGVNS. Trimming took 1 base from V and 5 from J; bases not matched to a gene: 2. The CDR3 is 14 residues long. The CDR3 DNA reads as TGTGCCAGCAGTGAATGGGGGACAGATCAGCCCCAGCATTTT. Protein: CASSEWGTDQPQHF.

This chain joins TRBV15 and TRBJ1-1; possibly TRBD1 for D (5 bases). V lost 3 bases and J 7 bases, leaving 15 bases between the germline ends. The germline V gene has CDR1 LNHNV and CDR2 YYDKDF (reference sequence). This CDR3 spans 14 amino acids. The CDR3 DNA is TGTGCCACCAGCAGTGAGGGGCCAACACTTGAAGCTTTCTTT. Protein: CATSSEGPTLEAFF.

The chain has TRBV25-1 and TRBJ1-6; D possibly corresponds to TRBD1 (6 bases). Trimming removed 5 bases from V and 8 bases from J, with 19 bases in between. CDR3 length: 16 residues. The V gene's germline CDR1 is MGHDK and CDR2 SYGVNS. In nucleotides, the CDR3 is TGTGCCAGCAGTTCATCCATGGGGCAGGGGTATTCACCCCTCCACTTT. Its translation is CASSSSMGQGYSPLHF.

This chain uses TRBV6-5 with TRBJ1-5; D not certain. Looked up from germline, CDR1 is MNHEY and CDR2 is SVGAGI. This CDR3 comprises 16 residues. Trimming cost V 6 bases and J 0 bases, with 15 bases left between them. The CDR3 sequence: CASSQDPPSSNQPQHF. DNA for the CDR3: TGTGCCAGCAGCCAAGACCCCCCCTCTAGCAATCAGCCCCAGCATTTT.

In regard to this clonotype: Germline is not matched at one junction end, which may reflect a read error. The rearrangement joins TRBV7-9 to TRBJ1-4; a possible D gene is TRBD1 (5 bases). Germline V gene sequence: CDR1 SEHNR, CDR2 FQNEAQ (reference sequence). There are 12 residues in the CDR3. As DNA, the CDR3 is TGTGCCGGCAGCTTAGAGGCAGGGAAACTGTTTTTT. Protein product: CAGSLEAGKLFF.

The gene calls are TRBV24-1 and TRBJ2-3, with D perhaps assigned TRBD1 or TRBD2 (5 bases each). Trimming removed 2 bases at V and 0 bases at J, with 8 bases between. The CDR3 covers 15 residues. Germline CDR1 is KGHDR and CDR2 is SFDVKD. The CDR3 DNA reads TGTGCCACCAGTGATTCCAGGGACAGCACAGATACGCAGTATTTT. Translation gives CATSDSRDSTDTQYF.

A word on this clonotype: Sequence at one end of the junction differs from germline and may be a read error. The chain recombines TRBV7-2 with TRBJ2-7, with 11 positions matching TRBD1. The CDR3 is made up of 17 amino acids. The germline V gene has CDR1 SGHTA and CDR2 FQGNSA. CDR3 sequence reads: CASSHGGVGTGGYEQYF. CDR3 coding DNA: TGCGCCAGCAGCCACGGGGGTGTTGGGACAGGGGGATACGAGCAGTACTTC.

The chain uses TRBV19 and TRBJ1-5; D is possibly TRBD1 (6 bases). Trimming took 4 bases from V and 4 from J, leaving 14 bases between them. In germline, CDR1 is LNHDA, CDR2 SQIVND (reference sequence). This CDR3 is 15 amino acids long. CDR3 amino acids: CASSTIQGGNQPQHF. CDR3 bases: TGTGCCAGTAGTACCATACAGGGTGGGAATCAGCCCCAGCATTTT.

At least ten counts were recorded for this clonotype. The chain couples TRBV5-1 to TRBJ1-6; D not certain. Germline loops: CDR1 SGHRS, CDR2 YFSETQ. This CDR3 contains 14 residues. V was pared by 0 bases and J by 8 bases, with 9 bases between. The CDR3 region is CASSLEGSHSPLHF. In DNA form, the CDR3 reads TGCGCCAGCAGCTTGGAAGGGTCTCATTCACCCCTCCACTTT.

The chain combines TRBV7-8 with TRBJ1-6; D not resolved. The germline gives CDR1 SGHVS, CDR2 FQNEAQ. This CDR3 has 14 amino acids. V lost 5 bases and J lost 7, with 12 bases in between. The CDR3 DNA sequence: TGTGCCAGCAGCGTGAGACCTGGAAATTCACCCCTCCACTTT. Translated: CASSVRPGNSPLHF.

This chain links TRBV6-6 with TRBJ2-5; TRBD1 is a possible D gene (7 bases). This CDR3 has 16 residues. V was pared by 3 bases and J by 2 bases, with 16 bases between. Germline values: CDR1 MNHNY, CDR2 SVGAGI (reference sequence). The CDR3 region has the DNA TGTGCCAGCAGTTATTGGAGGGACAGTACTCAAGAGACCCAGTACTTC. Protein sequence: CASSYWRDSTQETQYF.